The 15 T cell receptor beta chains below were found in one sample sequenced in a study of cytomegalovirus exposure and HLA in healthy donors. The primer mix had 60 Vbeta and 13 Jbeta primers. The protocol was immunoSEQ multiplex PCR, while the TCRdb copy is restricted to in-frame clones and leaves out a portion. This table holds fewer than 120,000 clones, around 85% found once. Sample: PBMCs. These receptors were taken from a man between 25 and 39 years old in good health and CMV-seropositive.

This clone was found once. J is TRBJ2-5 and V is TRBV19, with TRBD2 as a possible D gene (6 bases). The CDR3 loop spans 17 amino acids. Germline values: CDR1 LNHDA, CDR2 SQIVND (reference sequence). The germline V and J ends were trimmed by 4 bases and 0 bases, with 18 bases remaining between them. Here the CDR3 DNA reads TGTGCCAGTAGTAAGGGCGGGGCTGGTGGTTACCAAGAGACCCAGTACTTC. Its translation: CASSKGGAGGYQETQYF. Complete variable domain (other parts from reference TRBV19 and TRBJ2-5): DGGITQSPKYLFRKEGQNVTLSCEQNLNHDAMYWYRQDPGQGLRLIYYSQIVNDFQKGDIAEGYSVSREKKESFPLTVTSAQKNPTAFYLCASSKGGAGGYQETQYFGPGTRLLVL.

The CDR3 sequence is CASSVRERGIYGYTF. For the CDR3, the DNA is TGTGCCAGCAGTGTACGGGAACGGGGGATCTATGGCTACACCTTC. This sequence joins TRBV7-8 and TRBJ1-2; perhaps TRBD1 as D (5 bases). The CDR3 contains 15 residues. Germline-derived CDR1 and CDR2 are SGHVS and FQNEAQ. V lost 6 bases and J lost 4, with 18 bases in between.

V usage is TRBV27 and J usage is TRBJ1-1; perhaps TRBD1 as D (5 bases). This CDR3 region has 14 residues. V gave up 3 bases and J gave up 3 bases, with 11 bases separating them. CDR1 MNHEY and CDR2 SMNVEV come from the germline V gene (reference sequence). The CDR3: CASSFWGGYTEAFF. The CDR3 bases are TGTGCCAGCAGTTTTTGGGGGGGATACACTGAAGCTTTCTTT.

This clone was seen just once. The V gene is TRBV4-1, the J gene TRBJ2-5; 15 nucleotides line up with TRBD2. The J call may be wrong; the DNA end is better matched by TRBJ2-7. Germline V gene sequence: CDR1 MGHRA, CDR2 YSYEKL. The CDR3 covers 16 residues. The CDR3 DNA is TGCGCCAGCAGCCGCACCGGACTAGCGGGGGGGCACGAGCAGTACTTC. As protein: CASSRTGLAGGHEQYF.

CDR3 loop: CASSPLAGVPNEQFF. The CDR3, as DNA: TGTGCCAGCAGTCCTCTAGCGGGGGTTCCCAATGAGCAGTTCTTC. The chain carries TRBV6-1 and TRBJ2-1, with 10 bases that match TRBD2. V shed 5 bases, J shed 6 bases, and the junction held 7 bases outside the gene matches. CDR3 length: 15 residues. Germline V gene sequence: CDR1 MNHNS, CDR2 SASEGT.

The rearrangement links TRBV15 to TRBJ2-7, with TRBD1 matching over 7 bases. Trimming took 0 bases from V and 0 from J; bases not matched to a gene: 17. This CDR3 is built from 20 residues. The V gene's germline CDR1 is LNHNV and CDR2 YYDKDF (reference sequence). For the CDR3, the DNA is TGTGCCACCAGCAGAGATCTACAGGGGATATTTGTTGGGCGCTCCTACGAGCAGTACTTC. Protein sequence: CATSRDLQGIFVGRSYEQYF.

J is TRBJ1-1 and V is TRBV5-4; a possible D gene is TRBD1 (6 bases). The CDR3 is 15 residues long. Trimming left V 2 bases short and J 4 bases short, with 15 bases between. CDR1 is SGHNT, CDR2 YYREEE, per germline (reference sequence). CDR3 sequence reads: CASSLGGAPGTEAFF. CDR3 bases: TGTGCCAGCAGCTTAGGGGGGGCGCCGGGCACTGAAGCTTTCTTT. The full variable domain, its missing parts supplied by reference TRBV5-4 and TRBJ1-1, is ETGVTQSPTHLIKTRGQQVTLRCSSQSGHNTVSWYQQALGQGPQFIFQYYREEENGRGNFPPRFSGLQFPNYSSELNVNALELDDSALYLCASSLGGAPGTEAFFGQGTRLTVV.

The J gene is TRBJ2-5, the V gene TRBV11-2, with 7 bases identical to TRBD2. Trimming cost V 5 bases and J 3 bases; bases outside gene matches: 6. Per the germline V gene, CDR1 is SGHAT and CDR2 is FQNNGV. This CDR3 is built from 14 residues. The CDR3 DNA reads as TGTGCCAGCAGCGTCTATGGGGGGGAAGAGACCCAGTACTTC. The encoded protein is CASSVYGGEETQYF.

The V gene is TRBV7-2, the J gene TRBJ1-2; no reliable D call. Germline values: CDR1 SGHTA, CDR2 FQGNSA. V gave up 2 bases and J gave up 8 bases, with 9 bases separating them. The CDR3 has 12 residues. DNA of the CDR3: TGTGCCAGCAGCTTATCGGGGTGGGGCTACACCTTC. It translates to CASSLSGWGYTF.

This clone has more than one count but fewer than ten. The chain links TRBV2 to TRBJ2-7; 11 bases line up with TRBD2. CDR3 length: 13 amino acids. Trimming took 7 bases from V and 4 from J; bases not matched to a gene: 3. Per the germline V gene, CDR1 is SNHLY and CDR2 is FYNNEI. CDR3 sequence (DNA): TGTGCCAGCAAGGCTAGCGGGGGGTACGAGCAGTACTTC. It translates to CASKASGGYEQYF. The whole variable domain, remainder taken from reference TRBV2 and TRBJ2-7, is EPEVTQTPSHQVTQMGQEVILRCVPISNHLYFYWYRQILGQKVEFLVSFYNNEISEKSEIFDDQFSVERPDGSNFTLKIRSTKLEDSAMYFCASKASGGYEQYFGPGTRLTVT.

The rearrangement links TRBV27 to TRBJ2-7, with TRBD2 identical over 12 bases. CDR3 length: 14 amino acids. Per the germline V gene, CDR1 is MNHEY and CDR2 is SMNVEV (reference sequence). V shed 2 bases, J shed 4 bases, and the junction held 0 bases outside the gene matches. CDR3 sequence (DNA): TGTGCCAGCAGTTTAACTAGCGGGGGGTACGAGCAGTACTTC. Its translation is CASSLTSGGYEQYF.

V usage is TRBV9 and J usage is TRBJ1-1, with unresolved D. The V gene lost 3 bases and the J gene lost 1 base, with 10 bases spanning the gap. The CDR3 covers 14 residues. Germline-derived CDR1 and CDR2 are SGDLS and YYNGEE. The CDR3 sequence: CASSAARGNTEAFF. CDR3 bases: TGTGCCAGCAGCGCCGCCCGGGGGAACACTGAAGCTTTCTTT.

The chain links TRBV19 to TRBJ1-2; 9 bases are shared with TRBD1. Germline-derived CDR1 and CDR2 are LNHDA and SQIVND (reference sequence). J gave up 7 bases and V 7 bases, and 19 bases lay outside the gene matches. The CDR3 consists of 17 residues. This CDR3 reads CASTYIARDRAPFGYTF. The CDR3 DNA is TGTGCCAGTACCTATATCGCCCGGGACAGGGCCCCATTTGGCTACACCTTC.

This chain connects TRBV13 to TRBJ1-2; 9 positions match TRBD1. V lost 1 base to trimming and J lost 6 bases; unmatched junction nucleotides: 3. The CDR3 length is 14 residues. Germline V lookup: CDR1 PRHDT, CDR2 FYEKMQ (reference sequence). CDR3 bases: TGTGCCAGCAGCTTAGACAGGGGGCGAAATGGCTACACCTTC. This encodes CASSLDRGRNGYTF.

The J gene is TRBJ2-2, the V gene TRBV5-1, with D possibly TRBD1 on 6 matching bases. The CDR3 sequence is 15 residues long. Trimming cost V 4 bases and J 1 base, with 11 bases left between them. Germline V gene lookup returns CDR1 SGHRS and CDR2 YFSETQ. CDR3 amino acids: CASSIDRLNTGELFF. As DNA, the CDR3 is TGCGCCAGCAGCATCGACAGGCTGAACACCGGGGAGCTGTTTTTT.